This T cell receptor beta chain was recorded in a study of OX40 agonist ivuxolimab in advanced cancers. For the study at large: Patients in the trial were receiving intravenous ivuxolimab every 2 weeks, at doses of 0.01 to 10 mg/kg.

Measured with immunoSEQ multiplex PCR; TCRdb has only the in-frame clones, and not every one. The repertoire consists of 55,000 to 70,000 clones, with 86% occurring once and the leading ten covering about 0.88%. Germline V gives CDR1 MNHEY, CDR2 SVGAGI. The CDR3 runs to 14 residues. The ends were cut back, 2 bases at V and 6 bases at J, with 14 bases in the middle. This clone has only one observation. The chain employs TRBV6-5 and TRBJ2-7; unclear D gene. The sequence came from an adult with an advanced solid tumor such as melanoma, head and neck, liver or kidney cancer. The sample in question was CD4+ or CD8+ T cells sorted from blood, obtained in a trial of the OX40 agonist ivuxolimab. CDR3 DNA: TGTGCCAGCAGTTACCCCAGGAACCCCTCCGAGCAGTACTTC. It specifies CASSYPRNPSEQYF.